The next 32 T cell receptor beta chains were all read from a single sample in a study of blood T cells in healthy people across ages. A second PCR, run for 7 to 11 cycles, used a sample-barcoded 5' primer plus a J-beta primer mix. TCRdb recomputed calls from the 5' RACE reads with MiXCR, one row per CDR3 protein. This sample yields about 970,000 distinct CDR3 sequences, of which 51% are seen a single time; about a fifth belongs to the top ten. Sample: blood. These TCRs come from a woman between 55 and 75 years old in good health.

This clonotype occurred a few times. The chain combines TRBV12-3 or TRBV12-4 with TRBJ1-2; 9 bases fit TRBD1. The V and J ends lost 5 bases and 3 bases, in that order; junction bases with no gene match: 4. The CDR3 has 14 residues. CDR3 DNA: TGTGCCAGCAGTCAACAGGGGGCCGACTATGGCTACACCTTC. It yields the protein CASSQQGADYGYTF.

The chain recombines TRBV9 with TRBJ2-7; possibly TRBD2 for D (6 bases). V lost 3 bases to trimming and J lost 5 bases, with 12 bases between them. Germline V gene data show CDR1 as SGDLS and CDR2 as YYNGEE. The CDR3 contains 13 residues. CDR3 sequence (DNA): TGTGCCAGCAGCGGAGGAGGGGACCACGAGCAGTACTTC. As protein: CASSGGGDHEQYF. Filled out from reference TRBV9 and TRBJ2-7, the complete variable domain reads DSGVTQTPKHLITATGQRVTLRCSPRSGDLSVYWYQQSLDQGLQFLIQYYNGEERAKGNILERFSAQQFPDLHSELNLSSLELGDSALYFCASSGGGDHEQYFGPGTRLTVT.

J is TRBJ2-1 and V is TRBV27; D is perhaps TRBD2 (6 bases). CDR1 and CDR2 from the germline V gene are MNHEY and SMNVEV (reference sequence). Trimming took off 4 bases at V and 6 bases at J, with 16 bases between the two ends. The CDR3 length is 15 residues. CDR3 nucleotide sequence: TGTGCCAGCAGTTCCCTAGCGAGGGTGGCCAATGAGCAGTTCTTC. Translated: CASSSLARVANEQFF.

This clonotype was seen a handful of times. This chain uses TRBV13 with TRBJ2-4; 8 bases map to TRBD1. J lost 12 bases, V lost 5 bases, and 3 bases had no gene match. CDR3 length equals 11 residues. Germline V lookup: CDR1 PRHDT, CDR2 FYEKMQ (reference sequence). The CDR3 here is CASSPGGSQYF. CDR3 DNA: TGTGCCAGCAGCCCAGGGGGCAGTCAGTACTTC.

V gene TRBV10-3 combines with J gene TRBJ2-7, with 8 bases fitting TRBD2. The V gene's germline CDR1 is ENHRY and CDR2 SYGVKD. J gave up 2 bases and V 0 bases, and 9 bases lay outside the gene matches. The CDR3 consists of 17 residues. CDR3 amino acids: CAISESFGGGRPYEQYF. DNA for the CDR3: TGTGCCATCAGTGAGTCCTTCGGGGGGGGGCGCCCCTACGAGCAGTACTTC.

The gene calls are TRBV7-2 and TRBJ2-3, with TRBD2 matching 12 bases. There are 17 residues in the CDR3. Trimming removed 1 base from V and 1 base from J; junction bases left unmatched: 3. Germline V gene lookup returns CDR1 SGHTA and CDR2 FQGNSA. CDR3 sequence reads: CASSLDGLAGRTDTQYF. CDR3 in DNA: TGTGCCAGCAGCTTAGACGGACTAGCGGGACGCACAGATACGCAGTATTTT.

V is TRBV5-6 and J is TRBJ2-7; tentative D call: TRBD1 (6 bases). This CDR3 is 14 amino acids long. Germline-derived CDR1 and CDR2 are SGHDT and YYEEEE. V lost 4 bases, J lost 3 bases, and 14 bases lay in between. The CDR3 coding sequence is TGTGCCAGCAGCATGCCGGGACACAACTACGAGCAGTACTTC. Its translation is CASSMPGHNYEQYF.

There are many counts of this clonotype. The V gene is TRBV15, the J gene TRBJ2-1, with D hard to call. The CDR3 has 12 residues. The V and J ends lost 0 bases and 11 bases respectively, with 8 bases between them. Germline V gene lookup returns CDR1 LNHNV and CDR2 YYDKDF (reference sequence). In nucleotides, the CDR3 is TGTGCCACCAGCAGAGATTTTAGACAGCAGTTCTTC. This sequence encodes CATSRDFRQQFF.

This clonotype was counted a few times. The chain combines TRBV5-1 with TRBJ2-7; TRBD2 might be the D (7 bases). Germline CDR1 and CDR2: SGHRS and YFSETQ. Between the trimmed V and J ends, which lost 5 bases and 7 bases, there was a span of 19 bases. This CDR3 has 14 residues. The CDR3 here is CASSLPRGADEQYF. In nucleotides, the CDR3 is TGCGCCAGCAGTTTGCCACGGGGGGCGGATGAGCAGTACTTC. The full variable domain, in which reference TRBV5-1 and TRBJ2-7 provide the parts outside the CDR3, is KAGVTQTPRYLIKTRGQQVTLSCSPISGHRSVSWYQQTPGQGLQFLFEYFSETQRNKGNFPGRFSGRQFSNSRSEMNVSTLELGDSALYLCASSLPRGADEQYFGPGTRLTVT.

This chain joins TRBV6-2 or TRBV6-3 and TRBJ2-7; unclear D gene. The J call is in doubt because the DNA end fits TRBJ2-4 better. CDR1 and CDR2 from the germline V gene are MNHEY and SVGEGT. CDR3 length equals 13 residues. CDR3 nucleotides: TGTGCCAGCAGTTTACGAGTCGATGACATTCAGTACTTC. It encodes CASSLRVDDIQYF.

This sequence joins TRBV3-1 and TRBJ1-1; no reliable D call. The CDR3 loop spans 16 amino acids. In germline, CDR1 is LGHDT, CDR2 YNNKEL (reference sequence). V was trimmed by 3 bases and J by 2 bases, leaving 16 bases between them. CDR3: CASSHFRDTENTEAFF. In DNA form, the CDR3 reads TGTGCCAGCAGCCATTTCCGAGACACAGAAAACACTGAAGCTTTCTTT.

The V and J genes are TRBV7-2 and TRBJ2-5; D assignment may be TRBD1 or TRBD2 (5 bases each). V lost 7 bases and J lost 11, with 20 bases in between. Per the germline V gene, CDR1 is SGHTA and CDR2 is FQGNSA. There are 13 residues in the CDR3. This chain's CDR3 is CASNRPGVNEQYF. CDR3 DNA: TGTGCCAGCAACAGGCCCGGGGTCAATGAGCAGTACTTC.

This clonotype was seen a few times. The chain couples TRBV4-3 to TRBJ2-7; 11 bases map to TRBD2. Per the germline V gene, CDR1 is LGHNA and CDR2 is YSLEER. There are 17 residues in the CDR3. V shed 1 base and J 3 bases; nucleotides not matched to a gene: 8. The CDR3 nucleotides are TGCGCCAGCAGCCAAGGGTCAGACGGACTAGCGGGCTACGAGCAGTACTTC. This codes for CASSQGSDGLAGYEQYF.

The chain couples TRBV6-6 to TRBJ1-6, with a possible D match to TRBD1 (5 bases). Per germline, CDR1 MNHNY and CDR2 SVGAGI (reference sequence). CDR3 length: 15 amino acids. V dropped 7 bases and J dropped 7 bases, with 17 bases sitting between them. The CDR3 loop is CASIKRDSRNSPLHF. The CDR3 DNA is TGTGCCAGCATCAAACGCGACAGTCGCAATTCACCCCTCCACTTT.

This clonotype was found a few times. V usage is TRBV2 and J usage is TRBJ2-7; perhaps TRBD1 as D (5 bases). The germline V gene has CDR1 SNHLY and CDR2 FYNNEI. V lost 0 bases to trimming and J lost 3 bases, with 9 bases between them. The CDR3 length is 14 residues. The CDR3 spells CASSEAVGVYEQYF. DNA of the CDR3: TGTGCCAGCAGTGAAGCAGTAGGGGTCTACGAGCAGTACTTC.

Ten or more counts support this clonotype. The chain joins TRBV6-1 to TRBJ2-1; D remains unclear. Germline values: CDR1 MNHNS, CDR2 SASEGT. This CDR3 has 15 amino acids. Trimming cost V 1 base and J 3 bases, with 10 bases left between them. The CDR3 coding sequence is TGTGCCAGCAGTGAAGTGGGCTACCACTACAATGAGCAGTTCTTC. Translated, it gives CASSEVGYHYNEQFF.

This clonotype was picked up a small number of times. The chain joins TRBV20-1 to TRBJ2-3; D not certain. The CDR3 extends over 12 amino acids. V was clipped by 5 bases and J by 4 bases, with 10 bases between them. Germline V gene lookup returns CDR1 DFQATT and CDR2 SNEGSKA (reference sequence). Here the CDR3 reads CSARTPPDTQYF. The CDR3 nucleotides are TGCAGTGCTCGCACCCCCCCAGATACGCAGTATTTT.

A few counts support this clonotype. V and J are TRBV9 and TRBJ2-5, with D perhaps being TRBD1 or TRBD2 (5 bases each). The DNA end is a closer match to TRBJ2-7, so the J assignment may be wrong. CDR3 length: 15 residues. CDR1 and CDR2 from the germline V gene are SGDLS and YYNGEE. The CDR3 sequence is CASSVAPGRYYEQYF. The CDR3 DNA is TGTGCCAGCAGCGTAGCCCCGGGACGGTATTACGAGCAGTACTTC.

J is TRBJ2-2 and V is TRBV20-1; possibly TRBD1 for D (5 bases). The CDR3 is 14 amino acids. V lost 1 base, J lost 6 bases, and 12 bases lay in between. Germline lookup yields CDR1 DFQATT and CDR2 SNEGSKA (reference sequence). The CDR3 loop is CSARVVVGPGELFF. The CDR3 DNA reads as TGCAGTGCTAGAGTAGTCGTGGGGCCCGGGGAGCTGTTTTTT.

The genes are TRBV6-6 and TRBJ1-2, with TRBD1 as a possible D gene (5 bases). CDR1 and CDR2 from the germline V gene are MNHNY and SVGAGI (reference sequence). V shed 4 bases and J shed 8 bases, with 17 bases lying between them. This CDR3 has 14 residues. Here the CDR3 reads CASSSRGELVGYTF. The CDR3 DNA follows: TGTGCCAGCAGTTCGAGGGGTGAATTAGTCGGCTACACCTTC.

This clonotype was observed a handful of times. The chain employs TRBV10-1 and TRBJ2-7; 12 bases match TRBD2. The CDR3 totals 17 residues. J gave up 1 base and V 3 bases, and 7 bases lay outside the gene matches. The germline CDR1 and CDR2 sequences are WNHNN and SYGVQD (reference sequence). DNA for the CDR3: TGCGCCAGCAGTGACCGGGCTAGCGGGAGGGGGTCCTACGAGCAGTACTTC. It translates to CASSDRASGRGSYEQYF.

This clonotype occurred a few times. The chain has TRBV3-1 and TRBJ2-3; D possibly corresponds to TRBD2 (6 bases). V was shortened by 0 bases and J by 4 bases, with 11 bases between the two germline ends. The CDR3 sequence is 15 residues long. Germline V gene sequence: CDR1 LGHDT, CDR2 YNNKEL (reference sequence). Here the CDR3 DNA reads TGTGCCAGCAGCCAAGACAGGAGGGCAGCAGATACGCAGTATTTT. Protein product: CASSQDRRAADTQYF.

This sequence joins TRBV27 and TRBJ2-7, with 7 bases that match TRBD1. TRBJ2-5 matches the DNA end more closely, so the J call is doubtful. CDR1 and CDR2 from the germline V gene are MNHEY and SMNVEV (reference sequence). The CDR3 is 14 residues long. CDR3 DNA: TGTGCCAGCAGTCTACAGGGGATGGGGGAGACCCAGTACTTC. It translates to CASSLQGMGETQYF.

V and J are TRBV10-3 and TRBJ2-3; D perhaps matches TRBD2 (6 bases). V lost 7 bases and J lost 1, with 27 bases in between. CDR3 length: 19 residues. CDR1 ENHRY and CDR2 SYGVKD come from the germline V gene. CDR3 coding DNA: TGTGCCATCATGGAGGAGCCGGGAGTGGTGGGTGGTCGCACAGATACGCAGTATTTT. It specifies CAIMEEPGVVGGRTDTQYF.

The chain recombines TRBV28 with TRBJ2-5; D ambiguous. The DNA matches TRBJ2-7 better at its end, which makes the J call doubtful. Germline values: CDR1 MDHEN, CDR2 SYDVKM. CDR3 length equals 13 residues. CDR3 bases: TGTGCCAGCAGTTTCACCCGGTTATCCGAGCAGTACTTC. It yields the protein CASSFTRLSEQYF.

This clonotype turned up a few times. The chain carries TRBV29-1 and TRBJ2-1; maybe TRBD1 (6 bases). V lost 7 bases and J lost 5, with 21 bases in between. Germline values: CDR1 SQVTM, CDR2 ANQGSEA. This CDR3 region has 15 residues. CDR3 DNA: TGCAGCGCCCCCCACGGGACAAGGGCAAACAATGAGCAGTTCTTC. Translated, it gives CSAPHGTRANNEQFF.

In this sample, this clonotype turned up many times. V and J are TRBV27 and TRBJ2-5; 9 nucleotides match TRBD1. Germline CDR1 is MNHEY and CDR2 is SMNVEV (reference sequence). J gave up 5 bases and V 6 bases, and 7 bases lay outside the gene matches. The CDR3 is 14 residues long. The CDR3 protein is CASSLYRGQETQYF. The DNA of the CDR3 is TGTGCCAGCAGCCTCTACAGGGGGCAGGAGACCCAGTACTTC.

V gene TRBV29-1 combines with J gene TRBJ2-1; D may correspond to TRBD1 or TRBD2 (5 bases each). There are 12 residues in the CDR3. Trimming pared 3 bases from V and 8 bases from J, leaving 11 bases between. Germline V lookup: CDR1 SQVTM, CDR2 ANQGSEA. The CDR3 sequence is CSVEGDVDEQFF. The CDR3 DNA is TGCAGCGTTGAGGGGGATGTCGATGAGCAGTTCTTC.

The V call is TRBV6-2 or TRBV6-3, the J call TRBJ2-7; 7 positions agree with TRBD2. The length of the CDR3 is 14 residues. Per the germline V gene, CDR1 is MNHEY and CDR2 is SVGEGT. The V and J ends lost 6 bases and 2 bases, in that order; junction bases with no gene match: 7. CDR3 nucleotides: TGTGCCAGCAGACTAGCGTTAAGCCCCTACGAGCAGTACTTC. Translating it yields CASRLALSPYEQYF.

V usage is TRBV12-3 or TRBV12-4 and J usage is TRBJ1-6, with 7 bases that match TRBD1. V shed 5 bases, J shed 5 bases, and the junction held 6 bases outside the gene matches. The CDR3 is 15 amino acids. The CDR3: CASSRARGDNSPLHF. The CDR3 DNA follows: TGTGCCAGCAGTCGTGCCAGGGGGGATAATTCACCCCTCCACTTT.

The J gene is TRBJ2-3, the V gene TRBV20-1; D is uncertain. This CDR3 comprises 13 residues. CDR1 is DFQATT and CDR2 is SNEGSKA in the germline V gene (reference sequence). The ends were cut back, 0 bases at V and 6 bases at J, with 10 bases in the middle. CDR3 nucleotides: TGCAGTGCTAGAGAGTACCACGGCGATACGCAGTATTTT. Protein sequence: CSAREYHGDTQYF.

The DNA for the CDR3 is TGTGCCAGCAGCCCTATCCAGTTCTTC. Protein sequence: CASSPIQFF. V and J are TRBV7-9 and TRBJ2-1; D ambiguous. Trimming removed 5 bases from V and 13 bases from J, with 6 bases in between. Germline V lookup: CDR1 SEHNR, CDR2 FQNEAQ (reference sequence). The CDR3 extends over 9 amino acids.